This TCR beta chain is drawn from a study of CD8+CD57+ T cells in acquired aplastic anemia. TCR beta VDJ combinations and CDR3 sequences were profiled from genomic DNA. In TCRdb, the reads were re-called with MiXCR into one record per CDR3 protein. This sample has some 170,000 distinct CDR3 sequences, with 47% found just once. Individuals selected for sequencing had exhibited CD8+CD57+ cell expansion on flow cytometry. The cohort consisted entirely of patients having severe acquired aplastic anemia. Prior therapy had not been administered to any patient at the time of blood sampling. A few counts support this clonotype. The antigen is undetermined. Overall study results and limits: The same twenty-nine CD8+ CDR3 sequences occurred in patients and in controls.

CDR1 and CDR2 (germline): SGHVS, FQNEAQ. The CDR3 has 16 residues. V shed 5 bases, J shed 3 bases, and the junction held 12 bases outside the gene matches. Sequenced input: sorted CD4+, CD8+, or CD8+CD57+ T cells (not recorded which) from PBMCs. The origin of this receptor is a human donor with aplastic anemia. The chain carries TRBV7-8 and TRBJ2-5; TRBD1 agrees at 7 bases. The CDR3 DNA sequence: TGTGCCAGCAGCATGGGACAGAACGTCCTAAAAGAGACCCAGTACTTC. It translates to CASSMGQNVLKETQYF.